The 7 T cell receptor beta chains below all came from one sample that was sequenced in a study of cytomegalovirus exposure and HLA in healthy donors (dated by TCRdb to about 2017). The method was the immunoSEQ multiplex PCR assay. For the multiplex PCR, a mixture combining 60 forward primers for TCR Vbeta segments and 13 reverse primers for TCR Jbeta segments was used. Here the immuneACCESS table is served through TCRdb, limited to in-frame sequences with V and J called. Missing clones are a known gap in these copies; in checked studies unresolved V genes cover under half, and the rest lacks a known reason. The table for this sample lists 65,000 to 100,000 clones; around 75% of them were counted only once. The ten largest account for approximately 14% of the sample. The sample consisted of PBMCs. These TCRs come from a woman aged 35 to 49 in good health and CMV-seropositive.

The rearrangement uses TRBV5-1 and TRBJ1-2; 7 nucleotides agree with TRBD1. CDR1 SGHRS and CDR2 YFSETQ come from the germline V gene. The length of the CDR3 is 16 residues. Losses at the gene ends were 3 bases for V and 8 bases for J; bases not matched to a gene: 16. The DNA of the CDR3 is TGCGCCAGCAGCTGGCCGGACAGGTGGATCTCGGGGGGCTACACCTTC. Its protein is CASSWPDRWISGGYTF.

This chain joins TRBV28 and TRBJ2-6; D ambiguous. The V and J ends lost 7 bases and 2 bases respectively, with 15 bases between them. CDR1 and CDR2 (germline): MDHEN, SYDVKM. The CDR3 sequence is 16 residues long. The CDR3 protein is CASMCRVGTGANVLTF. In DNA form, the CDR3 reads TGTGCCAGCATGTGCCGGGTAGGTACTGGGGCCAACGTCCTGACTTTC. Based on the CDR3 plus reference TRBV28 and TRBJ2-6, the full variable domain is DVKVTQSSRYLVKRTGEKVFLECVQDMDHENMFWYRQDPGLGLRLIYFSYDVKMKEKGDIPEGYSVSREKKERFSLILESASTNQTSMYLCASMCRVGTGANVLTFGAGSRLTVL.

The chain employs TRBV7-8 and TRBJ1-5, with 7 bases aligning to TRBD1. This CDR3 spans 18 amino acids. Trimming removed 4 bases from V and 0 bases from J; junction bases left unmatched: 12. The germline V gene encodes CDR1 SGHVS and CDR2 FQNEAQ. CDR3 in amino acids: CASSSPGQKSSSNQPQHF. The CDR3 nucleotides are TGTGCCAGCAGCTCCCCGGGACAGAAGTCGTCTAGCAATCAGCCCCAGCATTTT. Full variable domain (rest looked up from reference TRBV7-8 and TRBJ1-5): GAGVSQSPRYKVAKRGQDVALRCDPISGHVSLFWYQQALGQGPEFLTYFQNEAQLDKSGLPSDRFFAERPEGSVSTLKIQRTQQEDSAVYLCASSSPGQKSSSNQPQHFGDGTRLSIL.

V gene TRBV7-3 combines with J gene TRBJ2-2, with a possible D match to TRBD2 (6 bases). This CDR3 has 16 residues. Trimming cost V 1 base and J 0 bases, with 9 bases left between them. Germline CDR1 reads SGHTA; CDR2 reads FQGTGA. Here the CDR3 reads CASSLMGGSNTGELFF. Written as DNA, the CDR3 is TGTGCCAGCAGCTTAATGGGGGGTTCGAACACCGGGGAGCTGTTTTTT.

The chain combines TRBV5-4 with TRBJ2-7, with D tentatively TRBD2 (6 bases). Trimming took 0 bases from V and 6 from J, leaving 19 bases between them. Per germline, CDR1 SGHNT and CDR2 YYREEE (reference sequence). CDR3 length: 16 amino acids. CDR3 sequence: CASSLDGRGGAFEQYF. In DNA, the CDR3 is TGTGCCAGCAGCTTGGATGGGAGAGGCGGGGCCTTCGAGCAGTACTTC.

Here the CDR3 DNA reads TGTGCCAGTAGTTTCGACTTGAGCTCCTACGAGCAGTACTTC. Its protein product is CASSFDLSSYEQYF. The chain links TRBV19 to TRBJ2-7; D is unclear. Trimming took off 5 bases at V and 0 bases at J, with 11 bases between the two ends. The CDR3 is made up of 14 amino acids. CDR1 is LNHDA, CDR2 SQIVND, per germline (reference sequence).

The chain is built from TRBV7-2 and TRBJ2-1, with TRBD2 matching 12 bases. Germline V CDR1 and CDR2: SGHTA, FQGNSA. This CDR3 spans 15 amino acids. V was pared by 5 bases and J by 10 bases, with 9 bases of the junction left unmatched. DNA for the CDR3: TGTGCCAGCAGCCCCCGACTAGCGGGAGATGGGGAGCAGTTCTTC. Translation gives CASSPRLAGDGEQFF.